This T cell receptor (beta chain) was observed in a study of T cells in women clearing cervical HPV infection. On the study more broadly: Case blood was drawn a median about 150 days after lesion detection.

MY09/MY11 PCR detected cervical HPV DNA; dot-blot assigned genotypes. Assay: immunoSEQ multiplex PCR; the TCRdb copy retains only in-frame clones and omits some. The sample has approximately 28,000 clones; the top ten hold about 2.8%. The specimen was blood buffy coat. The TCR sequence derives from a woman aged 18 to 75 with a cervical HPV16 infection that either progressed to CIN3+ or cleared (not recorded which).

The DNA read from the CDR3 is TGTGCCAGCAGTGAAGCGTGGACAGGGGGTTCTTACAATGAG. The encoded protein is CASSEAWTGGSYNE. The full CDR3 sequence reads CASSEAWTGGSYNEQFF. The gene calls are TRBV6-1 and TRBJ2-1; 10 bases are a match to TRBD1. The read ends 3 residues shy of where the CDR3 ends; the end is completed using the germline J gene. The germline V gene has CDR1 MNHNS and CDR2 SASEGT. The junction had 6 bases not matched to a gene; V was cut back by 0 bases and J by 4 bases. There are 17 residues in the CDR3.